This passage covers 27 T cell receptor beta chains from one sample sequenced in a study of PD-1 blockade in classical Hodgkin lymphoma (dated by TCRdb to the early 2020s). Library construction relied on the immunoSEQ multiplex PCR assay. TCRdb carries this immuneACCESS record with in-frame sequences only. Its versions omit some clonotypes, under half of them owing to an unresolved V gene in the studies checked, with the rest unexplained. The sample includes approximately 11,000 clones, with 76% observed a single time. Roughly 24% of the sample belongs to the ten largest clones. This specimen's time point label, per the study, means: cycle 1 day 1 (C1D1), immediately before nivolumab initiation. Every trial patient had relapsed following autologous stem cell transplantation, and prior brentuximab vedotin exposure was what differed among cohorts A, B and C. The sample here was peripheral blood mononuclear cells (PBMCs), taken at baseline. These receptors originate from a human donor with classical Hodgkin lymphoma.

The chain couples TRBV19 to TRBJ1-2; the match to TRBD1 covers 8 bases. Germline assignment: CDR1 LNHDA and CDR2 SQIVND (reference sequence). The CDR3 has 17 amino acids. Losses at the gene ends were 3 bases for V and 7 bases for J; bases not matched to a gene: 16. This CDR3 reads CASSILPPRQGAVGYTF. CDR3 bases: TGTGCCAGTAGTATTCTACCCCCTAGGCAGGGGGCAGTTGGCTACACCTTC.

The rearrangement uses TRBV6-5 and TRBJ1-5, with D possibly matching TRBD1 (5 bases). CDR1 is MNHEY, CDR2 SVGAGI, per germline. This CDR3 spans 13 amino acids. The V end lost 3 bases, the J end lost 7 bases, and 10 bases lay between the germline ends. CDR3 sequence (DNA): TGTGCCAGCAGTTATGTGCGGGGGCAGCCCCAGCATTTT. Its translation is CASSYVRGQPQHF.

The J gene is TRBJ2-2, the V gene TRBV7-9; 7 bases are a match to TRBD1. Looked up from germline, CDR1 is SEHNR and CDR2 is FQNEAQ (reference sequence). Trimming removed 5 bases from V and 6 bases from J; junction bases left unmatched: 6. CDR3 length equals 14 residues. The CDR3 region is CASSVGQVAGELFF. CDR3 nucleotides: TGTGCCAGCAGCGTTGGACAGGTCGCCGGGGAGCTGTTTTTT.

The chain employs TRBV5-1 and TRBJ2-1; TRBD2 matches 8 bases. The CDR3 is 16 amino acids. Germline CDR1 reads SGHRS; CDR2 reads YFSETQ. V shed 0 bases and J 6 bases; nucleotides not matched to a gene: 8. The CDR3, as DNA: TGCGCCAGCAGCTTGGCCGTTGTTGGACTAGCCAATGAGCAGTTCTTC. Its translation: CASSLAVVGLANEQFF. Supplemented by reference TRBV5-1 and TRBJ2-1, the full variable domain reads KAGVTQTPRYLIKTRGQQVTLSCSPISGHRSVSWYQQTPGQGLQFLFEYFSETQRNKGNFPGRFSGRQFSNSRSEMNVSTLELGDSALYLCASSLAVVGLANEQFFGPGTRLTVL.

The gene calls are TRBV5-6 and TRBJ2-7; TRBD2 is a possible D gene (5 bases). This CDR3 has 17 residues. Trimming left V 4 bases short and J 3 bases short, with 23 bases between. Germline CDR1 reads SGHDT; CDR2 reads YYEEEE. CDR3 sequence (DNA): TGTGCCAGCAGCGCACCCCCGGGAACCATGAAAAGCTACGAGCAGTACTTC. It specifies CASSAPPGTMKSYEQYF.

The chain is built from TRBV6-1 and TRBJ1-2; TRBD1 aligns across 7 bases. This CDR3 is built from 15 residues. CDR1 MNHNS and CDR2 SASEGT come from the germline V gene. With V trimmed by 4 bases and J by 3 bases, 8 bases remained unmatched. The CDR3 DNA reads TGTGCCAGCAGTGCCCAGACAGGGACACACTATGGCTACACCTTC. Its translation is CASSAQTGTHYGYTF.

The chain employs TRBV7-2 and TRBJ1-5; D remains unclear. V gave up 1 base and J gave up 4 bases, with 11 bases separating them. CDR1 and CDR2 (germline): SGHTA, FQGNSA. The CDR3 has 15 amino acids. This CDR3 is CASSLGGIGNQPQHF. For the CDR3, the DNA is TGTGCCAGCAGCTTAGGAGGGATCGGGAATCAGCCCCAGCATTTT.

V usage is TRBV4-1 and J usage is TRBJ2-7; D not resolved. The germline gives CDR1 MGHRA, CDR2 YSYEKL. The CDR3 spans 15 residues. V dropped 0 bases and J dropped 2 bases, with 11 bases sitting between them. The DNA for the CDR3 is TGCGCCAGCAGCCAAGATTATCCAGGTCCCTACGAGCAGTACTTC. The encoded protein is CASSQDYPGPYEQYF.

This clone turned up a few times. V and J are TRBV28 and TRBJ2-2; D is uncertain. The CDR3 runs to 15 residues. The V gene's germline CDR1 is MDHEN and CDR2 SYDVKM. Trimming left V 7 bases short and J 2 bases short, with 14 bases between. The CDR3 protein is CASTWLRDNTGELFF. CDR3 nucleotides: TGTGCCAGCACCTGGCTAAGGGATAACACCGGGGAGCTGTTTTTT.

The chain couples TRBV6-5 to TRBJ2-7, with 7 bases aligning to TRBD1. Germline values: CDR1 MNHEY, CDR2 SVGAGI. The CDR3 sequence is 13 residues long. The trim removed 5 bases at V and 6 bases at J, leaving 7 bases unmatched. This CDR3 is CASSQTGVGEQYF. DNA for the CDR3: TGTGCCAGCAGTCAAACAGGGGTGGGCGAGCAGTACTTC.

V gene TRBV10-3 combines with J gene TRBJ2-7; D is unresolved. CDR3 size: 12 residues. V lost 0 bases and J lost 3, with 3 bases in between. Germline V gene sequence: CDR1 ENHRY, CDR2 SYGVKD. CDR3 in amino acids: CAISESGYEQYF. The CDR3 bases are TGTGCCATCAGTGAGTCAGGCTACGAGCAGTACTTC.

This chain links TRBV7-8 with TRBJ2-2; D possibly matches TRBD1 or TRBD2 (5 bases each). This CDR3 spans 17 amino acids. CDR1 and CDR2 from the germline V gene are SGHVS and FQNEAQ. The V end lost 5 bases, the J end lost 1 base, and 17 bases lay between the germline ends. In DNA, the CDR3 is TGTGCCAGCAGCCTGAGGCGTGGGACGGAGAACACCGGGGAGCTGTTTTTT. Encoded protein: CASSLRRGTENTGELFF.

The chain is built from TRBV28 and TRBJ1-4; 9 nucleotides line up with TRBD1. The J segment lost 4 bases and the V segment lost 6 bases, leaving 15 bases of the junction unmatched. Germline V gene data show CDR1 as MDHEN and CDR2 as SYDVKM. CDR3 length: 18 residues. CDR3 DNA: TGTGCCAGCAGGCCTACTGGGACAGGGCTTCCCGGTAATGAAAAACTGTTTTTT. Translation: CASRPTGTGLPGNEKLFF.

This clone was seen just once. The chain has TRBV7-7 and TRBJ1-1; unclear D gene. V was shortened by 5 bases and J by 0 bases, with 7 bases between the two germline ends. Germline CDR1 is SSHAT and CDR2 is FNYEAQ (reference sequence). CDR3 length: 13 amino acids. The CDR3: CASSLWMNTEAFF. For the CDR3, the DNA is TGTGCCAGCAGCCTCTGGATGAACACTGAAGCTTTCTTT.

The chain combines TRBV7-2 with TRBJ2-7; 7 bases fit TRBD2. The CDR3 consists of 13 residues. V gave up 3 bases and J gave up 3 bases; unmatched junction bases: 2. Germline lookup yields CDR1 SGHTA and CDR2 FQGNSA. DNA of the CDR3: TGTGCCAGCAGCTTTGGCGGGAGCTACGAGCAGTACTTC. The encoded protein is CASSFGGSYEQYF.

This chain links TRBV2 with TRBJ1-2; D ambiguous. Germline V gene lookup returns CDR1 SNHLY and CDR2 FYNNEI. The V and J ends lost 0 bases and 0 bases respectively, with 5 bases between them. CDR3 length: 14 amino acids. In DNA, the CDR3 is TGTGCCAGCAGTGAAGCCCCTTCTAACTATGGCTACACCTTC. Translation: CASSEAPSNYGYTF.

The CDR3 sequence is CASRADREASAFF. CDR3 DNA: TGTGCCAGCAGAGCAGACAGGGAAGCATCGGCTTTCTTT. The chain carries TRBV6-5 and TRBJ1-1, with 7 bases identical to TRBD1. The CDR3 is made up of 13 amino acids. Per germline, CDR1 MNHEY and CDR2 SVGAGI. With 6 bases clipped from V and 11 bases from J, the junction kept 12 bases outside the gene matches.

The chain employs TRBV5-3 and TRBJ2-2; TRBD2 is a possible D gene (5 bases). TRBV5-3 carries the ORF label, with uncertain function. Deletions cut 0 bases from V and 6 bases from J, with 15 bases between. CDR3 length: 16 residues. The CDR3 reads CARSLEWASSPGELFF. CDR3 in DNA: TGTGCCAGAAGCTTGGAGTGGGCTAGCTCTCCCGGGGAGCTGTTTTTT.

J is TRBJ2-1 and V is TRBV2; TRBD2 agrees at 12 bases. The V gene's germline CDR1 is SNHLY and CDR2 FYNNEI. The CDR3 has 15 residues. With 5 bases clipped from V and 7 bases from J, the junction kept 6 bases outside the gene matches. CDR3 region: CASSLAGGPGNEQFF. CDR3 nucleotides: TGTGCCAGCAGTCTAGCGGGAGGGCCTGGTAATGAGCAGTTCTTC.

V usage is TRBV5-5 and J usage is TRBJ2-1; TRBD2 might be the D (6 bases). This CDR3 region has 17 residues. Germline CDR1 and CDR2: SGHKS and YYEKEE (reference sequence). Trimming cost V 0 bases and J 6 bases, with 19 bases left between them. The CDR3 DNA reads TGTGCCAGCAGCTTGGAGCCCGGGAGCCCCAACTTCAATGAGCAGTTCTTC. This codes for CASSLEPGSPNFNEQFF. Complete variable domain (other parts from reference TRBV5-5 and TRBJ2-1): DAGVTQSPTHLIKTRGQQVTLRCSPISGHKSVSWYQQVLGQGPQFIFQYYEKEERGRGNFPDRFSARQFPNYSSELNVNALLLGDSALYLCASSLEPGSPNFNEQFFGPGTRLTVL.

The rearrangement links TRBV19 to TRBJ2-4; TRBD1 matches 7 bases. The CDR3 has 17 residues. V shed 6 bases and J 1 base; nucleotides not matched to a gene: 12. Germline loops: CDR1 LNHDA, CDR2 SQIVND (reference sequence). This CDR3 reads CASRGTARSEAKNIQYF. The CDR3 DNA reads as TGTGCCAGTAGGGGGACAGCCAGATCGGAGGCCAAAAACATTCAGTACTTC.

The V gene is TRBV27, the J gene TRBJ2-7; maybe TRBD1 (6 bases). The CDR3 length is 13 residues. Germline V gives CDR1 MNHEY, CDR2 SMNVEV (reference sequence). V shed 8 bases and J shed 2 bases, with 13 bases lying between them. CDR3 sequence (DNA): TGTGCCAGCCGGGACACCTCAACCTACGAGCAGTACTTC. Its protein product is CASRDTSTYEQYF.

The chain carries TRBV19 and TRBJ1-4; tentatively, D is TRBD1 (5 bases). Trimming took 7 bases from V and 0 from J, leaving 18 bases between them. Germline-derived CDR1 and CDR2 are LNHDA and SQIVND (reference sequence). The CDR3 contains 17 residues. CDR3 DNA: TGTGCCAGTACTATGAAGCAGGGCGCTGCAACTAATGAAAAACTGTTTTTT. Translated, it gives CASTMKQGAATNEKLFF.

V and J are TRBV5-4 and TRBJ1-1, with unresolved D. Germline V gene sequence: CDR1 SGHNT, CDR2 YYREEE (reference sequence). Trimming stripped 3 bases from V and 6 bases from J, with 9 bases between. The CDR3 extends over 12 amino acids. DNA for the CDR3: TGTGCCAGCAGCTCAAATTCTGCTGAAGCTTTCTTT. Translation: CASSSNSAEAFF. The entire variable domain, with the rest obtained from reference TRBV5-4 and TRBJ1-1, is as follows: ETGVTQSPTHLIKTRGQQVTLRCSSQSGHNTVSWYQQALGQGPQFIFQYYREEENGRGNFPPRFSGLQFPNYSSELNVNALELDDSALYLCASSSNSAEAFFGQGTRLTVV.

The V call is TRBV2, the J call TRBJ1-5; possible D gene TRBD1, 5 bases. V was cut by 7 bases and J by 0 bases, with 13 bases left in between. The CDR3 is made up of 15 amino acids. Germline CDR1 SNHLY, CDR2 FYNNEI. The CDR3 DNA reads TGTGCCAGCAAGGCTAACGGGGGTAGCAATCAGCCCCAGCATTTT. Its translation is CASKANGGSNQPQHF.

The chain recombines TRBV27 with TRBJ2-5; 9 bases fit TRBD2. Per the germline V gene, CDR1 is MNHEY and CDR2 is SMNVEV (reference sequence). With 5 bases clipped from V and 5 bases from J, the junction kept 15 bases outside the gene matches. This CDR3 spans 17 amino acids. This chain's CDR3 is CASSPRRTSVVVETQYF. For the CDR3, the DNA is TGTGCCAGCAGTCCCAGACGGACTAGCGTAGTCGTCGAGACCCAGTACTTC.

This clone was seen a single time. The V gene is TRBV11-2, the J gene TRBJ2-1; 9 bases are shared with TRBD2. The junction had 8 bases not matched to a gene; V was cut back by 1 base and J by 7 bases. Germline V gives CDR1 SGHAT, CDR2 FQNNGV. The CDR3 consists of 16 residues. The CDR3 reads CASSLVSISGSNEQFF. DNA of the CDR3: TGTGCCAGCAGCTTAGTGTCTATTAGCGGGAGTAATGAGCAGTTCTTC.